These 18 T cell receptor beta chains share one sample of origin, sequenced in a study of T cell responses to AZD1222 COVID-19 vaccine. TCRdb's table, derived via immunoSEQ multiplex PCR, lists solely in-frame clones and lacks some. The sample contains roughly 120,000 clones, 85% to 90% of which appear only once. The sample consisted of peripheral blood, taken 28 days after the second AZD1222 dose. These receptors were obtained from an adult who received the AZD1222 COVID-19 vaccine.

This chain links TRBV27 with TRBJ2-1; D is unclear. With 2 bases removed from V and 3 bases from J, the gap between germline ends came to 5 bases. The CDR3 spans 13 residues. Germline CDR1 reads MNHEY; CDR2 reads SMNVEV (reference sequence). In DNA, the CDR3 is TGTGCCAGCAGTTTAGGTATCTACAATGAGCAGTTCTTC. This translates into CASSLGIYNEQFF.

CDR3 bases: TGTGCCAGCTCACCGGGGGATAAGGACGGTGGTACCTTC. Protein sequence: CASSPGDKDGGTF. The chain employs TRBV18 and TRBJ1-2; the D gene is possibly TRBD1 (5 bases). Germline CDR1 is KGHSH and CDR2 is LQKENI. The CDR3 totals 13 residues. The V gene lost 3 bases and the J gene lost 14 bases, with 19 bases spanning the gap.

The sample holds one count of this clone. This chain uses TRBV3-1 (or the pseudogene TRBV3-2) with TRBJ1-5; 8 bases align to TRBD1. This CDR3 is 15 amino acids long. The V and J ends lost 4 bases and 4 bases, in that order; junction bases with no gene match: 6. Germline assignment: CDR1 LGHDT and CDR2 YNNKEL (reference sequence). This chain's CDR3 is CASSRGTGGNQPQHF. CDR3 DNA: TGTGCCAGCAGCCGCGGGACAGGCGGTAATCAGCCCCAGCATTTT.

V and J are TRBV5-8 and TRBJ1-1, with 9 bases matching TRBD1. V lost 7 bases and J lost 8; bases outside the gene matches: 21. CDR3 length: 17 amino acids. Germline V gene lookup returns CDR1 SGHTS and CDR2 YDEGEE. CDR3 protein: CASLYPIQGAGRREAFF. The CDR3 DNA reads TGTGCCAGCCTCTATCCGATACAGGGGGCGGGGAGGCGCGAAGCTTTCTTT. The whole variable domain, filled in from reference TRBV5-8 and TRBJ1-1, reads EAGVTQSPTHLIKTRGQQATLRCSPISGHTSVYWYQQALGLGLQFLLWYDEGEERNRGNFPPRFSGRQFPNYSSELNVNALELEDSALYLCASLYPIQGAGRREAFFGQGTRLTVV.

The chain combines TRBV4-3 with TRBJ2-7; 11 bases agree with TRBD1. The CDR3 runs 14 residues. Germline CDR1 and CDR2: LGHNA and YSLEER. The trim removed 4 bases at V and 7 bases at J, leaving 6 bases unmatched. CDR3 loop: CASSPGTGGLEQYF. For the CDR3, the DNA is TGCGCCAGCAGCCCCGGGACAGGGGGTTTAGAGCAGTACTTC.

The chain couples TRBV7-3 to TRBJ2-3, with D unclear. The V and J ends lost 1 base and 2 bases respectively, with 4 bases between them. In germline, CDR1 is SGHTA, CDR2 FQGTGA. The CDR3 spans 13 residues. CDR3: CASSLIHTDTQYF. The DNA of the CDR3 is TGTGCCAGCAGCTTAATTCACACAGATACGCAGTATTTT.

The chain has TRBV28 and TRBJ2-7; D is ambiguous. This CDR3 comprises 14 residues. Germline V gene data show CDR1 as MDHEN and CDR2 as SYDVKM. V was cut by 2 bases and J by 7 bases, with 15 bases left in between. The chain's CDR3 is CASSLPGSWGEQYF. The CDR3 DNA follows: TGTGCCAGCAGTTTACCAGGTTCATGGGGAGAGCAGTACTTC.

The rearrangement uses TRBV7-9 and TRBJ2-6; a weak D match, TRBD2 (5 bases). The CDR3 runs to 16 residues. The V end lost 5 bases, the J end lost 3 bases, and 14 bases lay between the germline ends. The germline CDR1 and CDR2 sequences are SEHNR and FQNEAQ (reference sequence). CDR3 region: CASSPDGVFGANVLTF. CDR3 nucleotides: TGTGCCAGCAGCCCGGACGGGGTATTTGGGGCCAACGTCCTGACTTTC.

V gene TRBV28 combines with J gene TRBJ1-4, with TRBD1 matching 8 bases. The CDR3 sequence is 14 residues long. Germline V lookup: CDR1 MDHEN, CDR2 SYDVKM. V was pared by 6 bases and J by 5 bases, with 5 bases of the junction left unmatched. CDR3 sequence reads: CASSPDRDNEKLFF. In DNA form, the CDR3 reads TGTGCCAGCAGCCCGGACAGGGACAATGAAAAACTGTTTTTT. Variable domain in full (rest from reference TRBV28 and TRBJ1-4): DVKVTQSSRYLVKRTGEKVFLECVQDMDHENMFWYRQDPGLGLRLIYFSYDVKMKEKGDIPEGYSVSREKKERFSLILESASTNQTSMYLCASSPDRDNEKLFFGSGTQLSVL.

This sequence joins TRBV12-3 or TRBV12-4 and TRBJ2-3; unclear D gene. There are 11 residues in the CDR3. Trimming left V 9 bases short and J 6 bases short, with 10 bases between. Here the CDR3 reads CASKVGDTQYF. The CDR3 DNA follows: TGTGCCAGTAAGGTAGGGGATACGCAGTATTTT.

This rearrangement joins TRBV2 to TRBJ2-2, with D perhaps TRBD1 or TRBD2 (7 bases each). This CDR3 comprises 15 residues. Germline V gives CDR1 SNHLY, CDR2 FYNNEI. V lost 7 bases and J lost 5, with 17 bases in between. The CDR3 region is CASISGGGWTGELFF. CDR3 in DNA: TGTGCCAGCATTTCAGGGGGGGGCTGGACCGGGGAGCTGTTTTTT.

A single count supports this clone. The rearrangement uses TRBV2 and TRBJ1-3; D gene ambiguous. Germline V gene lookup returns CDR1 SNHLY and CDR2 FYNNEI. The V end was cut by 3 bases, the J end by 3 bases, with 12 bases between. The CDR3 covers 15 residues. The CDR3 reads CASSETRAVGNTIYF. The CDR3 region has the DNA TGTGCCAGCAGTGAGACAAGGGCGGTTGGAAACACCATATATTTT.

The chain employs TRBV11-3 and TRBJ2-2, with D possibly being TRBD1 or TRBD2 (5 bases each). Germline V gene lookup returns CDR1 SGHNT and CDR2 YENEEA. The CDR3 has 13 amino acids. Trimming took 4 bases from V and 10 from J, leaving 13 bases between them. The CDR3 spells CASSSRDPSELFF. Written as DNA, the CDR3 is TGTGCCAGCAGCTCCCGGGACCCGTCGGAGCTGTTTTTT. The full variable domain, its missing parts supplied by reference TRBV11-3 and TRBJ2-2, is EAGVVQSPRYKIIEKKQPVAFWCNPISGHNTLYWYLQNLGQGPELLIRYENEEAVDDSQLPKDRFSAERLKGVDSTLKIQPAELGDSAVYLCASSSRDPSELFFGEGSRLTVL.

This chain connects TRBV7-2 to TRBJ2-2; possibly TRBD2 for D (7 bases). CDR1 SGHTA and CDR2 FQGNSA come from the germline V gene. The CDR3 totals 15 residues. The V and J ends lost 0 bases and 6 bases respectively, with 11 bases between them. CDR3: CASSLAGGAAGELFF. CDR3 nucleotides: TGTGCCAGCAGCTTAGCGGGGGGGGCGGCCGGGGAGCTGTTTTTT.

This chain connects TRBV7-9 to TRBJ1-3; 12 nucleotides line up with TRBD1. Germline assignment: CDR1 SEHNR and CDR2 FQNEAQ (reference sequence). The CDR3 runs to 16 residues. The CDR3 coding sequence is TGTCCGGAGCGGGGGGAGCGGGGACAGGGGGCCAACACCATATATTTT. As protein: CPERGERGQGANTIYF.

The DNA for the CDR3 is TGTGCCAGCAAGGAGTGGGAGAATTCACCCCTCCACTTT. Residues: CASKEWENSPLHF. The chain links TRBV2 to TRBJ1-6; D gene uncertain. Deletions cut 7 bases from V and 7 bases from J, with 11 bases between. Per the germline V gene, CDR1 is SNHLY and CDR2 is FYNNEI. The CDR3 is made up of 13 amino acids. The full variable domain, completed using reference TRBV2 and TRBJ1-6, is EPEVTQTPSHQVTQMGQEVILRCVPISNHLYFYWYRQILGQKVEFLVSFYNNEISEKSEIFDDQFSVERPDGSNFTLKIRSTKLEDSAMYFCASKEWENSPLHFGNGTRLTVT.

This chain uses TRBV5-1 with TRBJ2-3; D remains unclear. The V and J ends lost 0 bases and 1 base respectively, with 12 bases between them. CDR1 is SGHRS and CDR2 is YFSETQ in the germline V gene. This CDR3 is 16 amino acids long. CDR3 sequence (DNA): TGCGCCAGCAGCTTGGTTCTAGGGCTGGGCACAGATACGCAGTATTTT. It yields the protein CASSLVLGLGTDTQYF. Full variable domain (outside the CDR3, taken from reference TRBV5-1 and TRBJ2-3): KAGVTQTPRYLIKTRGQQVTLSCSPISGHRSVSWYQQTPGQGLQFLFEYFSETQRNKGNFPGRFSGRQFSNSRSEMNVSTLELGDSALYLCASSLVLGLGTDTQYFGPGTRLTVL.

The V gene is TRBV2, the J gene TRBJ1-5; TRBD1 matches 8 bases. CDR3 length: 15 residues. V dropped 9 bases and J dropped 5; count of bases not matched to a gene: 12. Germline assignment: CDR1 SNHLY and CDR2 FYNNEI. The CDR3 nucleotides are TGTGCCAGTAGCTTTGAGGACAGGGAGGATCAGCCCCAGCATTTT. Translation: CASSFEDREDQPQHF.